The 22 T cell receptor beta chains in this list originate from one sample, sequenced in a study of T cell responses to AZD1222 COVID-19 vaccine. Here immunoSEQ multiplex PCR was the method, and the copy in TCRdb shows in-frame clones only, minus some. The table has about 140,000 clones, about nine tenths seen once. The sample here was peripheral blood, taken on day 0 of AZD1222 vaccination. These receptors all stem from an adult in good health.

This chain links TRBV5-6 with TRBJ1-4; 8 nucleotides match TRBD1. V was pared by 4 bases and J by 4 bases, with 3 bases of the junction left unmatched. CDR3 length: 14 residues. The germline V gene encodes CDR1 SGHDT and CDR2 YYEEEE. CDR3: CASSLGQGNEKLFF. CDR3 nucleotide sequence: TGTGCCAGCAGCCTCGGACAGGGTAATGAAAAACTGTTTTTT.

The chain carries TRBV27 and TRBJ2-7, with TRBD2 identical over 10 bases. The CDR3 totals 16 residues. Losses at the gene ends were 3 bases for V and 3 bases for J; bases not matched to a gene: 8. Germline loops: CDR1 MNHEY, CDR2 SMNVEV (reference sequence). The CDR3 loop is CASSFFGSSGGYEQYF. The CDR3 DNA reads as TGTGCCAGCAGTTTTTTCGGGTCTAGCGGGGGCTACGAGCAGTACTTC.

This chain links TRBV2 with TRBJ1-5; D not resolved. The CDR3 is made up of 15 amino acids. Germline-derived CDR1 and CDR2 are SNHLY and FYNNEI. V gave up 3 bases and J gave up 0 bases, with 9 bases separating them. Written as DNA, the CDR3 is TGTGCCAGCAGTGAGCAGAATTATAGCAATCAGCCCCAGCATTTT. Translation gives CASSEQNYSNQPQHF.

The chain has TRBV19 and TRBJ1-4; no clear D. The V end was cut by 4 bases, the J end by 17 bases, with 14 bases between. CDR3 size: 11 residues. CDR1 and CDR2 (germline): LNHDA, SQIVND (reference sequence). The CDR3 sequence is CASSSAIHLFF. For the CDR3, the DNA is TGTGCCAGTAGTAGCGCCATCCACTTATTTTTT.

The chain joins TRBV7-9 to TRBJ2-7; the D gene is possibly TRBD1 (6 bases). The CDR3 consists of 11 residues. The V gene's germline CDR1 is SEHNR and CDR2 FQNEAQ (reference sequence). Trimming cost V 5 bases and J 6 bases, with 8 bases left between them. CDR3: CASSPGVEQYF. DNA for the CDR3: TGTGCCAGCAGCCCAGGGGTCGAGCAGTACTTC.

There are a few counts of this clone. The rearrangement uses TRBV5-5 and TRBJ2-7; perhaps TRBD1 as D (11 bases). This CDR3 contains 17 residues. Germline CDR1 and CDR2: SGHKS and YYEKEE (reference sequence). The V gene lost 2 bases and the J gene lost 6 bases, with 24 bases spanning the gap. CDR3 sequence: CASSFGQGASSGSEQYF. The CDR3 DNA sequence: TGTGCCAGCAGCTTCGGACAGGGGGCGTCTAGCGGGAGCGAGCAGTACTTC.

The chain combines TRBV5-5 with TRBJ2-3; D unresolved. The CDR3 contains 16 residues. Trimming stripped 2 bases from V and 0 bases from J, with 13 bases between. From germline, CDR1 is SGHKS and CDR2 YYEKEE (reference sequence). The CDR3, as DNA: TGTGCCAGCAGCTTATTATCGGCCCCTAGCACAGATACGCAGTATTTT. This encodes CASSLLSAPSTDTQYF.

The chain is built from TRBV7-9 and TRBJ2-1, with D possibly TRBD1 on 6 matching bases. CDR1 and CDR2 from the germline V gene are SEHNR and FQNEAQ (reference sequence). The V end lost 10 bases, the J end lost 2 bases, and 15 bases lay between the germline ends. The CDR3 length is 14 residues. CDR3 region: CATEQGSAYNEQFF. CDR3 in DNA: TGTGCCACCGAGCAGGGGTCGGCCTACAATGAGCAGTTCTTC.

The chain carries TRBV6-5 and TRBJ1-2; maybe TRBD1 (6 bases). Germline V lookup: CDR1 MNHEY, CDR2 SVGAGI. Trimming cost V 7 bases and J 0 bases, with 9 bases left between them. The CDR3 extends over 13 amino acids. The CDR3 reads CASKAGANYGYTF. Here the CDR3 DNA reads TGTGCCAGCAAGGCAGGGGCTAACTATGGCTACACCTTC.

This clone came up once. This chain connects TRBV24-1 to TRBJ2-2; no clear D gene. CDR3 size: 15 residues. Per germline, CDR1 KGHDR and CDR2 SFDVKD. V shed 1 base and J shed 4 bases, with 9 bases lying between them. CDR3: CATSDFPGATGELFF. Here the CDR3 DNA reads TGTGCCACCAGTGATTTTCCAGGCGCCACCGGGGAGCTGTTTTTT.

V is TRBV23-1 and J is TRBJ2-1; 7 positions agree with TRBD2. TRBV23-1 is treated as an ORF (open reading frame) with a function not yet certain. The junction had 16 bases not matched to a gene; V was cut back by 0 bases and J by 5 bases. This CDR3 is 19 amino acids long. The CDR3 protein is CASSQSWGGGALRDNEQFF. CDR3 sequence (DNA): TGCGCCAGCAGTCAATCGTGGGGGGGAGGGGCGTTACGAGACAATGAGCAGTTCTTC.

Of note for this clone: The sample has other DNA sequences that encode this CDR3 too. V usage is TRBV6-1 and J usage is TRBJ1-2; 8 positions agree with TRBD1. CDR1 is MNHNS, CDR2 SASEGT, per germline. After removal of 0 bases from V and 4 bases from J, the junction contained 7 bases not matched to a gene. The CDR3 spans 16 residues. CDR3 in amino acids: CASSEASGQAGYGYTF. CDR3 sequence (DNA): TGTGCCAGCAGTGAAGCGTCGGGACAGGCCGGCTATGGCTACACCTTC.

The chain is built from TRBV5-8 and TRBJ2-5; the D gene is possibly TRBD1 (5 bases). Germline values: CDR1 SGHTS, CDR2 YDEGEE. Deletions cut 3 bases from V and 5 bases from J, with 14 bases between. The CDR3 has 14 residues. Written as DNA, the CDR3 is TGTGCCAGCAGCTACAGAATTCCAGGGGAGACCCAGTACTTC. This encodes CASSYRIPGETQYF.

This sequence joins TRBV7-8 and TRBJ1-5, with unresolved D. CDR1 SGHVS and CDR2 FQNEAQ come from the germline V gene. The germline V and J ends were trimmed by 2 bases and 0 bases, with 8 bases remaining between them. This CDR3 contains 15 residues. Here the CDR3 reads CASSLYADSNQPQHF. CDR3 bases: TGTGCCAGCAGCTTATATGCGGATAGCAATCAGCCCCAGCATTTT.

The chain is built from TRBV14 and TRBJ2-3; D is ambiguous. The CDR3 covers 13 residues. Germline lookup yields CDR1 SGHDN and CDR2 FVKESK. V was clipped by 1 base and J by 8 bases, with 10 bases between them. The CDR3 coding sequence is TGTGCCAGCAGCCAAGGCTTCGGCGGTACGCAGTATTTT. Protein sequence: CASSQGFGGTQYF.

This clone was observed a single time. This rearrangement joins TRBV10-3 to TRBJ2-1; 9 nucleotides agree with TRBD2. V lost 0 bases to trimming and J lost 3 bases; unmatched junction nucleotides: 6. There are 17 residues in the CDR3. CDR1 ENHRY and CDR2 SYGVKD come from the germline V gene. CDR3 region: CAISESKASGDYNEQFF. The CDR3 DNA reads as TGTGCCATCAGTGAGTCCAAGGCTAGCGGGGACTACAATGAGCAGTTCTTC.

The CDR3 sequence: CSGLRWTIGGTDTQYF. CDR3 bases: TGCAGCGGATTGAGGTGGACCATAGGCGGCACAGATACGCAGTATTTT. The chain combines TRBV29-1 with TRBJ2-3; D unresolved. Germline CDR1 SQVTM, CDR2 ANQGSEA. This CDR3 has 16 amino acids. V was clipped by 7 bases and J by 1 base, with 21 bases between them.

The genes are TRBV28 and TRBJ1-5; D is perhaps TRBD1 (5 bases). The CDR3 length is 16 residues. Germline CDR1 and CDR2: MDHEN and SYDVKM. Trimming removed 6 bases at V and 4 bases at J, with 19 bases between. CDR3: CASSSIQGGENQPQHF. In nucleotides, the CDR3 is TGTGCCAGCAGCTCGATCCAGGGAGGTGAAAATCAGCCCCAGCATTTT.

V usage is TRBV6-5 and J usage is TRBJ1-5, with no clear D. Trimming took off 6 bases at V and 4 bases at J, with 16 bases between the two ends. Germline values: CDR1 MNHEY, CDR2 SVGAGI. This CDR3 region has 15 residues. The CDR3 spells CASSVNDRMNQPQHF. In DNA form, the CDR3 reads TGTGCCAGCAGCGTGAATGACCGAATGAATCAGCCCCAGCATTTT.

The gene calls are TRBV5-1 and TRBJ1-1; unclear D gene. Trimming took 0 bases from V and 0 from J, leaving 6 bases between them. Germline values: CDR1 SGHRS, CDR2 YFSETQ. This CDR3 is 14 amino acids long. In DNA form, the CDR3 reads TGCGCCAGCAGCTTGGAGAACTTGAACACTGAAGCTTTCTTT. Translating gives CASSLENLNTEAFF.

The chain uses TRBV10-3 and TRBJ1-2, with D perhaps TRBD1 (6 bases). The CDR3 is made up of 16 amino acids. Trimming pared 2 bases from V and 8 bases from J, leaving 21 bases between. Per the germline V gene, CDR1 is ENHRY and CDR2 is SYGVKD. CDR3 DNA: TGTGCCATCAGTGAGAGGGGGGGAACGGGCGTTGACGGCTACACCTTC. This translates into CAISERGGTGVDGYTF.

In DNA, the CDR3 is TGTGCCAGCAGCCCCCAGGAACCACGAGCGAATCAGCCCCAGCATTTT. It codes for CASSPQEPRANQPQHF. This chain connects TRBV9 to TRBJ1-5; D is undetermined. The CDR3 totals 16 residues. Germline CDR1 reads SGDLS; CDR2 reads YYNGEE. Trimming took off 4 bases at V and 4 bases at J, with 18 bases between the two ends. Full variable domain (rest looked up from reference TRBV9 and TRBJ1-5): DSGVTQTPKHLITATGQRVTLRCSPRSGDLSVYWYQQSLDQGLQFLIQYYNGEERAKGNILERFSAQQFPDLHSELNLSSLELGDSALYFCASSPQEPRANQPQHFGDGTRLSIL.